Presented here are 3 T cell receptor beta chains from one specimen sequenced in a study of shared clonotypes between healthy human individuals. Naivety among CD8 cells was defined by CD45RO negativity and positive CCR7 selection, thereby excluding terminally differentiated effector memory CD45RA+ cells. Clones were sequenced by immunoSEQ multiplex PCR, and TCRdb holds only the in-frame ones, with some missing. There are around 2,000,000 clones in the sample; about 93% occur only once, and around 1.7% lies in the top ten. Sequences were obtained from naive CD8+ T cells from PBMCs. The receptors come from a man between 18 and 35 years old in good health. Some clones in this sample may be carry-over from other donors' samples.

The V and J genes are TRBV7-3 and TRBJ1-3; 7 bases map to TRBD1. Germline V gene lookup returns CDR1 SGHTA and CDR2 FQGTGA. The CDR3 is 13 residues long. The V segment lost 5 bases and the J segment 4 bases; nucleotides outside the gene matches: 2. CDR3 nucleotide sequence: TGTGCCAGCAGCGTGGACAGGGGAAACACCATATATTTT. Translating it yields CASSVDRGNTIYF.

The genes are TRBV27 and TRBJ2-7; 7 bases are a match to TRBD1. Unmatched junction bases numbered 7, after V lost 2 bases and J lost 3 bases. CDR1 is MNHEY, CDR2 SMNVEV, per germline (reference sequence). The CDR3 is 15 amino acids. The CDR3 sequence: CASSLQGGWSYEQYF. In DNA form, the CDR3 reads TGTGCCAGCAGTTTACAAGGGGGCTGGAGCTACGAGCAGTACTTC.

Concerning this clone itself: The identical CDR3 is also encoded by other nucleotide sequences in the sample. The CDR3 sequence is CASSSGYEQYF. The CDR3 DNA reads TGTGCCAGCAGCTCCGGTTACGAGCAGTACTTC. The genes are TRBV9 and TRBJ2-7, with no clear D. With 4 bases removed from V and 4 bases from J, the gap between germline ends came to 6 bases. The CDR3 extends over 11 amino acids. Germline lookup yields CDR1 SGDLS and CDR2 YYNGEE.